The 32 T cell receptor beta chains reported below all come from one sample, sequenced in a study of sequential checkpoint blockade in melanoma. Treatment: randomized to nivolumab then ipilimumab (arm A) or the reverse (arm B). Generated by immunoSEQ multiplex PCR, the TCRdb table keeps only in-frame clones and is missing some. The data contain around 19,000 clones, around 70% of them seen just once; the ten biggest clones take up 4.5% to 5.5%. The specimen was tumor tissue (inferred from file names), collected from a patient given nivolumab and ipilimumab in sequence. The receptors stem from a human donor with melanoma.

The chain links TRBV25-1 to TRBJ1-4, with 9 positions matching TRBD1. Germline-derived CDR1 and CDR2 are MGHDK and SYGVNS. This CDR3 spans 17 amino acids. The V gene end was trimmed by 4 bases and the J gene end by 3 bases; junction bases not matched to a gene: 9. CDR3 bases: TGTGCCAGCAGTGCCATGCCGGGACAGGGTCCTAATGAAAAACTGTTTTTT. Translating it yields CASSAMPGQGPNEKLFF.

This clone was observed a handful of times. The chain joins TRBV9 to TRBJ2-7, with D hard to call. The germline CDR1 and CDR2 sequences are SGDLS and YYNGEE. This CDR3 is built from 15 residues. The germline V and J ends were trimmed by 0 bases and 2 bases, with 12 bases remaining between them. CDR3 in DNA: TGTGCCAGCAGCGTAGGATTCCAACCCACCTACGAGCAGTACTTC. It yields the protein CASSVGFQPTYEQYF.

The chain links TRBV23-1 to TRBJ1-4, with D maybe TRBD1 (5 bases). TRBV23-1 is recorded as an ORF, its role being uncertain. Trimming took off 6 bases at V and 7 bases at J, with 18 bases between the two ends. CDR3 size: 15 residues. CDR3 nucleotides: TGCGCCAGCAGCTCAGCATGGGCGGGGGGTGAAAAACTGTTTTTT. This translates into CASSSAWAGGEKLFF.

CDR3 in DNA: TGTGCCAGCAGCCAACCGGGACAAATAACCTACGAGCAGTACTTC. Residues: CASSQPGQITYEQYF. The chain has TRBV7-6 and TRBJ2-7; D possibly corresponds to TRBD1 (6 bases). Germline CDR1 and CDR2: SGHVS and FNYEAQ. Trimming took 5 bases from V and 2 from J, leaving 16 bases between them. CDR3 length: 15 amino acids.

V gene TRBV7-4 combines with J gene TRBJ2-3; D is unresolved. This CDR3 region has 15 residues. Germline V lookup: CDR1 SGHVT, CDR2 SQSDAQ. V was cut by 5 bases and J by 0 bases, with 12 bases left in between. The CDR3 here is CASSVDGPSTDTQYF. The CDR3 DNA reads TGTGCCAGCAGCGTAGACGGCCCTAGCACAGATACGCAGTATTTT.

This chain joins TRBV1 and TRBJ2-7. TRBV1 is classified as a pseudogene. The CDR3 is 13 residues long. The CDR3 reads CASSQAGDDEQYF. The CDR3, as DNA: TGCGCCAGCAGCCAGGCCGGGGACGACGAGCAGTACTTC.

This chain connects TRBV10-2 to TRBJ2-3; 12 bases agree with TRBD2. After removal of 7 bases from V and 3 bases from J, the junction contained 5 bases not matched to a gene. The CDR3 contains 15 residues. Germline lookup yields CDR1 WSHSY and CDR2 SAAADI. The DNA for the CDR3 is TGCGCCAGCACCCTAGCGGGAGGGCGGACAGATACGCAGTATTTT. It codes for CASTLAGGRTDTQYF.

This chain links TRBV7-7 with TRBJ2-2; 7 bases align to TRBD1. This CDR3 contains 14 residues. Germline V gene lookup returns CDR1 SSHAT and CDR2 FNYEAQ (reference sequence). The ends lost 5 bases at V and 1 base at J; junction bases unmatched: 1. The CDR3 region is CASSRQGNTGELFF. DNA for the CDR3: TGTGCCAGCAGCCGACAGGGGAACACCGGGGAGCTGTTTTTT.

This clone came up once. The chain joins TRBV5-1 to TRBJ2-6; no clear D. The V gene's germline CDR1 is SGHRS and CDR2 YFSETQ. Trimming stripped 4 bases from V and 1 base from J, with 6 bases between. The CDR3 extends over 14 amino acids. CDR3 sequence reads: CASSDRSGANVLTF. In nucleotides, the CDR3 is TGCGCCAGCAGCGACCGGTCTGGGGCCAACGTCCTGACTTTC.

This chain uses TRBV9 with TRBJ2-1; D may be TRBD1 or TRBD2 (6 bases each). Trimming stripped 4 bases from V and 7 bases from J, with 18 bases between. This CDR3 spans 15 amino acids. Germline CDR1 is SGDLS and CDR2 is YYNGEE. The CDR3 DNA follows: TGTGCCAGCAGCCCCACGGGGGACACTGTTAATGAGCAGTTCTTC. Translation gives CASSPTGDTVNEQFF.

This chain connects TRBV6-7 to TRBJ2-7, with D uncertain. TRBV6-7 is given ORF status, its function remaining uncertain. This CDR3 has 15 amino acids. The V and J ends lost 6 bases and 0 bases respectively, with 15 bases between them. The DNA for the CDR3 is TGTGCCAGCAGCCTAGGACGCTCGAGCTCCTACGAGCAGTACTTC. The encoded protein is CASSLGRSSSYEQYF.

The chain is built from TRBV30 and TRBJ2-7; possible D gene TRBD2, 6 bases. Germline loops: CDR1 GTSNPN, CDR2 SVGIG (reference sequence). The V end lost 1 base, the J end lost 5 bases, and 18 bases lay between the germline ends. The CDR3 is made up of 15 amino acids. This chain's CDR3 is CAWSDGGSEVDEQYF. The CDR3 DNA is TGTGCCTGGAGTGACGGGGGTAGTGAGGTGGACGAGCAGTACTTC.

The chain joins TRBV15 to TRBJ1-2; no clear D gene. Trimming took off 2 bases at V and 1 base at J, with 23 bases between the two ends. The germline V gene encodes CDR1 LNHNV and CDR2 YYDKDF (reference sequence). The CDR3 has 19 residues. For the CDR3, the DNA is TGTGCCACCAGCAGACTCCTTCTCTGGGAGACTTCAAGTAACTATGGCTACACCTTC. It is translated as CATSRLLLWETSSNYGYTF.

Sample share makes this clone large (0.1 to 1%). The genes are TRBV25-1 and TRBJ1-1; D ambiguous. This CDR3 has 15 residues. Germline CDR1 is MGHDK and CDR2 is SYGVNS. V was trimmed by 2 bases and J by 2 bases, leaving 12 bases between them. The CDR3 DNA follows: TGTGCCAGCAGTGAAACCCCGTCCTCAAACACTGAAGCTTTCTTT. The encoded protein is CASSETPSSNTEAFF. The complete variable domain, with remaining parts taken from reference TRBV25-1 and TRBJ1-1, reads EADIYQTPRYLVIGTGKKITLECSQTMGHDKMYWYQQDPGMELHLIHYSYGVNSTEKGDLSSESTVSRIRTEHFPLTLESARPSHTSQYLCASSETPSSNTEAFFGQGTRLTVV.

The gene calls are TRBV6-7 and TRBJ1-5, with D perhaps matching TRBD1 (6 bases). TRBV6-7 has ORF status, its function being uncertain. CDR3 size: 15 residues. The V end lost 6 bases, the J end lost 3 bases, and 15 bases lay between the germline ends. DNA of the CDR3: TGTGCCAGCAGCCCCACAGGGTCTACCAATCAGCCCCAGCATTTT. Translating gives CASSPTGSTNQPQHF.

The genes are TRBV29-1 and TRBJ1-2; D is unclear. Per germline, CDR1 SQVTM and CDR2 ANQGSEA. Trimming shortened V by 2 bases and J by 0 bases, and 10 bases separated the two germline ends. The CDR3 contains 14 residues. Written as DNA, the CDR3 is TGCAGCGTTGAACTGGGCAGTCCTAACTATGGCTACACCTTC. It codes for CSVELGSPNYGYTF. Drawing the rest from reference TRBV29-1 and TRBJ1-2, the complete variable domain is SAVISQKPSRDICQRGTSLTIQCQVDSQVTMMFWYRQQPGQSLTLIATANQGSEATYESGFVIDKFPISRPNLTFSTLTVSNMSPEDSSIYLCSVELGSPNYGYTFGSGTRLTVV.

This clone has only one observation. The chain is built from TRBV22-1 and TRBJ1-6; no check of the table's D call, TRBD1, against the DNA was made. TRBV22-1 is annotated as a pseudogene. The CDR3 runs 14 residues. The CDR3 DNA is TGTGCCAGCAGTTACCAGGGGGATAATTCACCCCTCCACTTT. It encodes CASSYQGDNSPLHF.

The CDR3 bases are TGTGCCAGCAGTTACGCCACAGATACGCAGTATTTT. Translated, it gives CASSYATDTQYF. The V gene is TRBV6-8, the J gene TRBJ2-3; D unresolved. The V gene's germline CDR1 is MNHGY and CDR2 SAAAGT. V gave up 2 bases and J gave up 2 bases, with 2 bases separating them. This CDR3 is built from 12 residues.

The chain employs TRBV9 and TRBJ1-1, with unresolved D. The V gene lost 0 bases and the J gene lost 2 bases, with 8 bases spanning the gap. From germline, CDR1 is SGDLS and CDR2 YYNGEE. This CDR3 region has 14 residues. The CDR3 reads CASSVGQANTEAFF. In DNA, the CDR3 is TGTGCCAGCAGCGTAGGGCAGGCAAACACTGAAGCTTTCTTT.

The chain combines TRBV7-6 with TRBJ1-4; 7 bases map to TRBD1. V shed 5 bases, J shed 1 base, and the junction held 4 bases outside the gene matches. From germline, CDR1 is SGHVS and CDR2 FNYEAQ. This CDR3 contains 15 residues. Written as DNA, the CDR3 is TGTGCCAGCAGCCCGACAGGGAGAACTAATGAAAAACTGTTTTTT. It codes for CASSPTGRTNEKLFF.

This clone was seen a single time. The chain has TRBV5-1 and TRBJ1-2; D is possibly TRBD1 (6 bases). This CDR3 has 15 residues. V shed 1 base and J shed 2 bases, with 12 bases lying between them. From germline, CDR1 is SGHRS and CDR2 YFSETQ. The CDR3 DNA reads TGCGCCAGCAGCTTGATACAGGGAGGAAACTATGGCTACACCTTC. It translates to CASSLIQGGNYGYTF.

This clone was detected a few times. This chain joins TRBV27 and TRBJ1-1; 8 bases fit TRBD1. Germline lookup yields CDR1 MNHEY and CDR2 SMNVEV (reference sequence). The CDR3 spans 16 residues. The V gene end was trimmed by 5 bases and the J gene end by 2 bases; junction bases not matched to a gene: 10. CDR3 sequence: CASSRTGRASNTEAFF. For the CDR3, the DNA is TGTGCCAGCAGTAGGACAGGGAGGGCCTCTAACACTGAAGCTTTCTTT.

This clone was counted a few times. The chain carries TRBV6-8 and TRBJ1-1; 7 bases are shared with TRBD1. This CDR3 has 14 residues. Unmatched junction bases numbered 7, after V lost 4 bases and J lost 5 bases. Germline V lookup: CDR1 MNHGY, CDR2 SAAAGT. The CDR3 is CASSSEGAGTEAFF. The CDR3 nucleotides are TGTGCCAGCAGTTCTGAGGGGGCGGGGACTGAAGCTTTCTTT.

The chain joins TRBV5-1 to TRBJ1-2; D ambiguous. V lost 6 bases to trimming and J lost 2 bases, with 14 bases between them. The CDR3 runs to 14 residues. Germline V gives CDR1 SGHRS, CDR2 YFSETQ. The CDR3 nucleotides read TGCGCCAGCAACAACCACGACGGAAACTATGGCTACACCTTC. Its translation is CASNNHDGNYGYTF.

The chain employs TRBV18 and TRBJ1-4, with D unresolved. Germline CDR1 and CDR2: KGHSH and LQKENI. The germline V and J ends were trimmed by 6 bases and 0 bases, with 8 bases remaining between them. This CDR3 region has 14 residues. This CDR3 reads CASSPTATNEKLFF. As DNA, the CDR3 is TGTGCCAGCTCGCCCACAGCAACTAATGAAAAACTGTTTTTT.

About this clone: A junction end diverges from the germline sequence, so it may reflect a read error. V is TRBV6-8 and J is TRBJ1-1; no definite D call. The germline gives CDR1 MNHGY, CDR2 SAAAGT. The CDR3 has 14 amino acids. The CDR3 DNA is TGTGCCAGCAGTGACTCCCGGTTGAACACTGAAGCTTTCTTT. Its translation is CASSDSRLNTEAFF.

About this clone: An end of the junction differs from the germline gene, which may be a read error. J is TRBJ1-2 and V is TRBV6-4, with TRBD1 identical over 9 bases. Germline V lookup: CDR1 MRHNA, CDR2 SNTAGT. CDR3 length: 16 residues. The CDR3 bases are TGTGCCAGCAGTTACTCGACCGGACAGGGGCGCTATGGCTACACCTTC. This translates into CASSYSTGQGRYGYTF.

This clone was seen a handful of times. This chain links TRBV30 with TRBJ1-1; D may be TRBD1 (6 bases). The V gene's germline CDR1 is GTSNPN and CDR2 SVGIG (reference sequence). The CDR3 is 13 residues long. The germline V and J ends were trimmed by 6 bases and 0 bases, with 11 bases remaining between them. The CDR3 DNA reads TGTGCCTGTCACAGGGCCATGAACACTGAAGCTTTCTTT. Protein product: CACHRAMNTEAFF.

The rearrangement links TRBV12-1 to TRBJ2-5. TRBV12-1 is designated a pseudogene. CDR3 length: 15 residues. DNA for the CDR3: TGTGCCAGCACCTACCCGATGAACGTGACAGAGACCCAGTACTTC. It codes for CASTYPMNVTETQYF.

V and J are TRBV29-1 and TRBJ2-2; TRBD2 is a possible D gene (6 bases). V lost 8 bases, J lost 7 bases, and 17 bases lay in between. The CDR3 runs to 13 residues. The germline V gene has CDR1 SQVTM and CDR2 ANQGSEA. The chain's CDR3 is CSTRRGTGGELFF. CDR3 bases: TGCAGCACGAGGAGGGGCACGGGCGGGGAGCTGTTTTTT.

V usage is TRBV11-3 and J usage is TRBJ2-5; D is ambiguous. The germline V gene has CDR1 SGHNT and CDR2 YENEEA. The CDR3 totals 15 residues. Between the trimmed V and J ends, which lost 3 bases and 2 bases, there was a span of 13 bases. CDR3 sequence reads: CASSFAIGGQETQYF. The CDR3 coding sequence is TGTGCCAGCAGCTTCGCAATAGGTGGACAAGAGACCCAGTACTTC.

The chain joins TRBV28 to TRBJ1-5; D ambiguous. Trimming stripped 1 base from V and 6 bases from J, with 7 bases between. Looked up from germline, CDR1 is MDHEN and CDR2 is SYDVKM. The CDR3 has 13 amino acids. The CDR3 loop is CASSLFGGQPQHF. CDR3 DNA: TGTGCCAGCAGTTTATTCGGAGGTCAGCCCCAGCATTTT.